These 2 T cell receptor beta chains originate from one sample sequenced in a study of radiotherapy plus CTLA-4 blockade in lung cancer. The table came from immunoSEQ multiplex PCR; TCRdb's copy has only in-frame clones and leaves some out. The sample holds 35,000 to 50,000 clones; about 70% are singletons and the top ten take 23%. The sample consisted of peripheral blood, taken from a patient treated with radiotherapy plus ipilimumab. Receptors originate from a human donor with non-small cell lung cancer who had a partial response to radiotherapy plus ipilimumab.

This clone has more than one count but fewer than ten. The chain employs TRBV5-1 and TRBJ2-1; D possibly corresponds to TRBD2 (5 bases). Germline CDR1 is SGHRS and CDR2 is YFSETQ. The V end lost 6 bases, the J end lost 1 base, and 11 bases lay between the germline ends. The CDR3 contains 14 residues. CDR3 region: CASIQLDSYNEQFF. The CDR3 nucleotides are TGCGCCAGCATCCAACTAGATTCCTACAATGAGCAGTTCTTC.

In its sample, this clone was seen a few times. The V call is TRBV7-9, the J call TRBJ2-7; 9 bases are a match to TRBD1. From germline, CDR1 is SEHNR and CDR2 FQNEAQ (reference sequence). V shed 5 bases and J 2 bases; nucleotides not matched to a gene: 4. CDR3 length: 14 residues. The CDR3 region is CASSRDRVAYEQYF. The DNA for the CDR3 is TGTGCCAGCAGCCGGGACAGGGTAGCCTACGAGCAGTACTTC.